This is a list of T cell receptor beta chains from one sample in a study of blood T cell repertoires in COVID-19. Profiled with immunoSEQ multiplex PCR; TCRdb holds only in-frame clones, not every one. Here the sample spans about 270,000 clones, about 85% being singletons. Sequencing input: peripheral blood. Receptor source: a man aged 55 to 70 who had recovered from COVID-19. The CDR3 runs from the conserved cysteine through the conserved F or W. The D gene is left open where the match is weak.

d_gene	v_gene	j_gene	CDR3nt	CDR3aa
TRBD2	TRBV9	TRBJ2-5	TGTGCCAGCAGCCTCTCTAGACTAGCGAGGGAGACCCAGTACTTC	CASSLSRLARETQYF
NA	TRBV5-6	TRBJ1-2	TGTGCCAGCAGCTTGGACCGGTATGGCTACACCTTC	CASSLDRYGYTF
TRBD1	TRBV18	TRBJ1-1	TGTGCCAGCTCAACGGGACAGGGGATCACTGAAGCTTTCTTT	CASSTGQGITEAFF
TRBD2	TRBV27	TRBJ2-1	TGTGCCAGCAGTTCCCCCGGCGGTAGCGGGGGGGCCGGATACAATGAGCAGTTCTTC	CASSSPGGSGGAGYNEQFF
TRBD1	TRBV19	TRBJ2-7	TGTGCCAGTAGCTTATCCGGACAGGGATTATACGAGCAGTACTTC	CASSLSGQGLYEQYF
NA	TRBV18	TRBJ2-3	TGTGCCAGCTCACCCCCGGGACTCGACACAGATACGCAGTATTTT	CASSPPGLDTDTQYF
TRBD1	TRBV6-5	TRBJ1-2	TGTGCCAGCAGCGAGGGACAGGGAACTAACTATGGCTACACCTTC	CASSEGQGTNYGYTF
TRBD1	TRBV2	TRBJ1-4	TGTGCCAGCAGGCCTCAGACAGGGATCGGCGAAAAACTGTTTTTT	CASRPQTGIGEKLFF
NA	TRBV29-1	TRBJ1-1	TGCAGCGTTGAGAGGGACACTGAAGCTTTCTTT	CSVERDTEAFF
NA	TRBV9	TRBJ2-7	TGTGCCAGCAGCCCCCGGAGCTCCTACGAGCAGTACTTC	CASSPRSSYEQYF
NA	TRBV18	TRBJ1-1	TGTGCCAGCTCACCTGCAGGGGCTAACCCTGAAGCTTTCTTT	CASSPAGANPEAFF
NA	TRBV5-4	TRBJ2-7	TGTGCCAGCAGCCCCCCAGGGTCCTTAATTGGGGAGCAGTACTTC	CASSPPGSLIGEQYF
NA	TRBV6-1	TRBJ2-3	TGTGCCAGCAGTGAAGCCTTACACACAGATACGCAGTATTTT	CASSEALHTDTQYF
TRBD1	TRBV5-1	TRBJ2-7	TGCGCCAGCAGCGGGACAGCTACCTACGAGCAGTACTTC	CASSGTATYEQYF
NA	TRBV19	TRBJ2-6	TGTGCCAGTAGTATGGCAGGGTCTGCTGGGGCCAACGTCCTGACTTTC	CASSMAGSAGANVLTF
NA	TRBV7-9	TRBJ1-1	TGTGCCAGCAGCTTGCGGGGGGGGCGCCCGAACACTGAAGCTTTCTTT	CASSLRGGRPNTEAFF
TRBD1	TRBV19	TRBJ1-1	TGTGCCAGTAGTTCCCGGACAGGGTCGGACACTGAAGCTTTCTTT	CASSSRTGSDTEAFF
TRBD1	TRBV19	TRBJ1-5	TGTGCCAGTAGTATAGTGGGGACAGCCCAAGGTGGCAATCAGCCCCAGCATTTT	CASSIVGTAQGGNQPQHF
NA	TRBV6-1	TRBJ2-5	TGTGCCAGCAGTGGAGCAGGGAGTGGAGTGGAGACCCAGTACTTC	CASSGAGSGVETQYF
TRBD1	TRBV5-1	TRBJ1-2	TGCGCCAGCAGCCGGGACAGGGAGGGCTACACCTTC	CASSRDREGYTF
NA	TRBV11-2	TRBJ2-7	TGTGCCAGCAGCTTGACACATTACTACGAGCAGTACTTC	CASSLTHYYEQYF
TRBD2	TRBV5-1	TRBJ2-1	TGCGCCAGCAGTCAGAGCGGGGGGACCTACAATGAGCAGTTCTTC	CASSQSGGTYNEQFF
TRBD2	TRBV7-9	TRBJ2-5	TGTGCCAGCAGCTTAGTCGTCGGTAGCGGGGGGTTTGCAGAGACCCAGTACTTC	CASSLVVGSGGFAETQYF